These 23 T cell receptor beta chains originate from one sample sequenced in a study of PD-1 and CTLA-4 blockade in melanoma. Here immunoSEQ multiplex PCR was the method, and the copy in TCRdb shows in-frame clones only, minus some. Of 16,000 or so clones listed, 65% to 75% are singletons. Sequencing was performed on CD8+ T cells from peripheral blood, taken before anti-PD-1 treatment. These receptor sequences come from a human donor with melanoma.

This chain joins TRBV11-2 and TRBJ2-1; 12 positions agree with TRBD2. V was pared by 6 bases and J by 5 bases, with 8 bases of the junction left unmatched. The CDR3 is made up of 16 amino acids. CDR1 is SGHAT, CDR2 FQNNGV, per germline. CDR3 amino acids: CASSHRLAGDDNEQFF. The CDR3 DNA follows: TGTGCCAGCAGTCACCGACTAGCGGGAGACGACAATGAGCAGTTCTTC.

The chain recombines TRBV27 with TRBJ2-3; unclear D gene. V gave up 5 bases and J gave up 4 bases, with 13 bases separating them. The CDR3 consists of 14 residues. Germline CDR1 and CDR2: MNHEY and SMNVEV (reference sequence). The CDR3 sequence is CASSQKVKADTQYF. Written as DNA, the CDR3 is TGTGCCAGCAGTCAGAAAGTAAAGGCAGATACGCAGTATTTT.

This clone was counted only a few times. The chain has TRBV7-9 and TRBJ1-2; no firm D call. Germline assignment: CDR1 SEHNR and CDR2 FQNEAQ (reference sequence). The CDR3 runs to 10 residues. The ends were cut back, 5 bases at V and 10 bases at J, with 8 bases in the middle. The CDR3 DNA is TGTGCCAGCAGCCCAAACTACTACACCTTC. Translation: CASSPNYYTF.

The rearrangement links TRBV6-5 to TRBJ2-1; unclear D gene. Germline values: CDR1 MNHEY, CDR2 SVGAGI. This CDR3 region has 15 residues. V was shortened by 5 bases and J by 4 bases, with 15 bases between the two germline ends. The CDR3 nucleotides read TGTGCCAGCAGTCCTGAGCCCCCGAGGTACAATGAGCAGTTCTTC. It encodes CASSPEPPRYNEQFF.

The chain joins TRBV27 to TRBJ1-5; no definite D call. Looked up from germline, CDR1 is MNHEY and CDR2 is SMNVEV (reference sequence). The CDR3 is made up of 13 amino acids. V was clipped by 2 bases and J by 7 bases, with 9 bases between them. CDR3 amino acids: CASSLAVAQPQHF. The CDR3 coding sequence is TGTGCCAGCAGTTTAGCGGTAGCCCAGCCCCAGCATTTT.

This chain uses TRBV28 with TRBJ2-4; 8 bases are a match to TRBD1. This CDR3 has 12 residues. The junction had 0 bases not matched to a gene; V was cut back by 6 bases and J by 5 bases. Germline lookup yields CDR1 MDHEN and CDR2 SYDVKM. The DNA of the CDR3 is TGTGCCAGCAGGGGACAGGAAAACATTCAGTACTTC. It translates to CASRGQENIQYF.

The chain combines TRBV4-1 with TRBJ1-1, with 9 bases aligning to TRBD1. Trimming cost V 3 bases and J 3 bases; bases outside gene matches: 14. The CDR3 extends over 18 amino acids. Germline loops: CDR1 MGHRA, CDR2 YSYEKL. CDR3 amino acids: CASSQRGGQGGVDTEAFF. The CDR3 DNA sequence: TGCGCCAGCAGCCAGCGTGGGGGACAGGGAGGGGTGGACACTGAAGCTTTCTTT.

The chain couples TRBV6-2 or TRBV6-3 to TRBJ1-2; the D gene is possibly TRBD1 (6 bases). Deletions cut 4 bases from V and 0 bases from J, with 12 bases between. Per germline, CDR1 MNHEY and CDR2 SVGEGT. CDR3 length equals 15 residues. The CDR3 DNA reads as TGTGCCAGCAGTTGGGACATGAGTACTAACTATGGCTACACCTTC. Amino acids: CASSWDMSTNYGYTF.

The chain is built from TRBV19 and TRBJ2-1; D possibly uses TRBD1 or TRBD2 (5 bases each). Germline V gene data show CDR1 as LNHDA and CDR2 as SQIVND (reference sequence). Deletions cut 3 bases from V and 4 bases from J, with 13 bases between. The CDR3 is 15 residues long. CDR3 loop: CASSIKRGVYNEQFF. In DNA form, the CDR3 reads TGTGCCAGTAGTATTAAGAGGGGCGTGTACAATGAGCAGTTCTTC.

The rearrangement links TRBV6-2 or TRBV6-3 to TRBJ1-6; no clear D gene. Germline CDR1 is MNHEY and CDR2 is SVGEGT. The ends were cut back, 0 bases at V and 7 bases at J, with 4 bases in the middle. The CDR3 length is 13 residues. The CDR3 protein is CASSYSMNSPLHF. CDR3 bases: TGTGCCAGCAGTTACTCGATGAATTCACCCCTCCACTTT.

V is TRBV27 and J is TRBJ2-7; D is possibly TRBD2 (6 bases). The CDR3 length is 15 residues. V was clipped by 5 bases and J by 2 bases, with 16 bases between them. The germline V gene has CDR1 MNHEY and CDR2 SMNVEV (reference sequence). CDR3 sequence (DNA): TGTGCCAGCAGTGCAGGTTTAGCGGTTACCTACGAGCAGTACTTC. Its protein product is CASSAGLAVTYEQYF.

CDR3 sequence reads: CASSTHWRANEQFF. CDR3 sequence (DNA): TGTGCCAGCAGCACCCACTGGCGGGCCAATGAGCAGTTCTTC. The rearrangement joins TRBV7-2 to TRBJ2-1; D is possibly TRBD2 (5 bases). CDR1 SGHTA and CDR2 FQGNSA come from the germline V gene. V lost 5 bases and J 6 bases, leaving 14 bases between the germline ends. The CDR3 covers 14 residues.

This sequence joins TRBV27 and TRBJ2-5; possibly TRBD1 or TRBD2 for D (5 bases each). Germline CDR1 and CDR2: MNHEY and SMNVEV (reference sequence). Trimming removed 5 bases from V and 5 bases from J, with 21 bases in between. CDR3 length: 16 residues. CDR3 nucleotide sequence: TGTGCCAGCAGTCCCAGCCGGGACCCACGACGCGAGACCCAGTACTTC. Encoded protein: CASSPSRDPRRETQYF.

This chain links TRBV4-1 with TRBJ2-7; D is undetermined. Trimming took 4 bases from V and 1 from J, leaving 8 bases between them. This CDR3 region has 13 residues. Germline CDR1 reads MGHRA; CDR2 reads YSYEKL. The CDR3 is CASSPVGSYEQYF. CDR3 DNA sequence: TGCGCCAGCAGCCCAGTGGGGTCCTACGAGCAGTACTTC.

This chain connects TRBV19 to TRBJ1-1, with 10 bases aligning to TRBD1. V was clipped by 9 bases and J by 4 bases; unmatched bases: 2. Per the germline V gene, CDR1 is LNHDA and CDR2 is SQIVND (reference sequence). The CDR3 is made up of 12 amino acids. CDR3: CASRTGGTEAFF. In DNA form, the CDR3 reads TGTGCCAGCCGGACAGGGGGCACTGAAGCTTTCTTT.

The chain recombines TRBV5-1 with TRBJ2-1; unclear D gene. Germline loops: CDR1 SGHRS, CDR2 YFSETQ. CDR3 length: 12 residues. The germline V and J ends were trimmed by 0 bases and 9 bases, with 7 bases remaining between them. The CDR3 sequence: CASSLGGVEQFF. CDR3 DNA: TGCGCCAGCAGCTTGGGGGGTGTTGAGCAGTTCTTC. Complete variable domain (other parts from reference TRBV5-1 and TRBJ2-1): KAGVTQTPRYLIKTRGQQVTLSCSPISGHRSVSWYQQTPGQGLQFLFEYFSETQRNKGNFPGRFSGRQFSNSRSEMNVSTLELGDSALYLCASSLGGVEQFFGPGTRLTVL.

In this sample, this clone turned up once. J is TRBJ1-2 and V is TRBV27; a possible D gene is TRBD1 (6 bases). V was cut by 3 bases and J by 6 bases, with 14 bases left in between. In germline, CDR1 is MNHEY, CDR2 SMNVEV (reference sequence). This CDR3 has 14 amino acids. The CDR3 is CASSFTGRGDGYTF. The CDR3 nucleotides read TGTGCCAGCAGTTTTACAGGGCGGGGAGATGGCTACACCTTC.

The chain uses TRBV2 and TRBJ1-1, with a weak D call TRBD1 (6 bases). The CDR3 has 13 amino acids. Germline values: CDR1 SNHLY, CDR2 FYNNEI. Between the trimmed V and J ends, which lost 11 bases and 2 bases, there was a span of 15 bases. The CDR3 reads CAVSGTTNTEAFF. For the CDR3, the DNA is TGTGCCGTTTCCGGGACAACCAACACTGAAGCTTTCTTT.

This clone was counted between two and nine times. V usage is TRBV13 and J usage is TRBJ1-1; no clear D. Germline V gene data show CDR1 as PRHDT and CDR2 as FYEKMQ (reference sequence). This CDR3 is 11 amino acids long. Trimming removed 4 bases from V and 7 bases from J, with 7 bases in between. The CDR3 DNA follows: TGTGCCAGCAGCTACACCGATGAAGCTTTCTTT. This gives the protein CASSYTDEAFF.

The chain recombines TRBV2 with TRBJ2-5, with TRBD1 identical over 7 bases. The CDR3 totals 17 residues. The V segment lost 1 base and the J segment 0 bases; nucleotides outside the gene matches: 8. Germline V CDR1 and CDR2: SNHLY, FYNNEI. The CDR3 is CASSEGQTGPYQETQYF. CDR3 bases: TGTGCCAGCAGTGAAGGCCAGACAGGGCCGTACCAAGAGACCCAGTACTTC.

This rearrangement joins TRBV13 to TRBJ2-1, with a possible D match to TRBD2 (6 bases). Germline V gene data show CDR1 as PRHDT and CDR2 as FYEKMQ (reference sequence). The CDR3 totals 17 residues. Deletions cut 3 bases from V and 5 bases from J, with 20 bases between. CDR3 in DNA: TGTGCCAGCAGCTTCCAGGGTGGTCGGGGGTCGGACAATGAGCAGTTCTTC. Protein sequence: CASSFQGGRGSDNEQFF.

This chain uses TRBV6-5 with TRBJ1-1, with TRBD1 identical over 8 bases. The germline gives CDR1 MNHEY, CDR2 SVGAGI. V shed 6 bases, J shed 10 bases, and the junction held 10 bases outside the gene matches. The CDR3 is 13 amino acids. As DNA, the CDR3 is TGTGCCAGCAGGGACTACAGGGGGGTCGGAGCTTTCTTT. Encoded protein: CASRDYRGVGAFF.

V gene TRBV6-6 combines with J gene TRBJ2-4; D is ambiguous. The CDR3 contains 14 residues. Trimming removed 0 bases from V and 2 bases from J, with 5 bases in between. CDR1 and CDR2 from the germline V gene are MNHNY and SVGAGI (reference sequence). The CDR3 DNA follows: TGTGCCAGCAGTTACTCCGGCCCCAAAAACATTCAGTACTTC. Translating gives CASSYSGPKNIQYF.